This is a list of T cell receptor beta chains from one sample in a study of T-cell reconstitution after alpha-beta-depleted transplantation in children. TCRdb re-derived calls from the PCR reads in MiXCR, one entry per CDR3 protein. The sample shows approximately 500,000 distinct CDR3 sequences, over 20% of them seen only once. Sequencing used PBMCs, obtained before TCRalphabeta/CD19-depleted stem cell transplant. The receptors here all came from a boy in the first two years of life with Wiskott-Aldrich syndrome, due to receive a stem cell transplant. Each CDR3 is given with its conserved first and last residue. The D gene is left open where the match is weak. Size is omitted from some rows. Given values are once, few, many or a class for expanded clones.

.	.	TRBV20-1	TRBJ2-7	TGCAGTGCTAGCGAGGGACACTACTACGAGCAGTACTTC	CSASEGHYYEQYF
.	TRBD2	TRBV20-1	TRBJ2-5	TGCAGTGCTAGAGGCGGGTCTAGCGGGAGGCAGACCCAGTACTTC	CSARGGSSGRQTQYF
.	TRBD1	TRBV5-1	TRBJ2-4	TGCGCCAGCAGCCGGGAACAGGGGGCCAACATTCAGTACTTC	CASSREQGANIQYF
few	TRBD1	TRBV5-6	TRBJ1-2	TGTGCCAGCAGCTCGAGGACAGGGCCAAGGGGCTACACCTTC	CASSSRTGPRGYTF
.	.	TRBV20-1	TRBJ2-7	TGCAGTGCTAGGGTAGTTTCTGAGCGGGCCTCCTACGAGCAGTACTTC	CSARVVSERASYEQYF
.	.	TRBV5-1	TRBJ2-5	TGCGCCAGCAGCTGGGGCTCCGGGGAGACCCAGTACTTC	CASSWGSGETQYF
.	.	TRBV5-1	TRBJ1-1	TGCGCCAGCAGCCCGGCGGGGGGGCAGGCTGAAGCTTTCTTT	CASSPAGGQAEAFF
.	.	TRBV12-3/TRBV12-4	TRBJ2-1	TGTGCCAGCAGTTTCGGACTATACAATGAGCAGTTCTTC	CASSFGLYNEQFF
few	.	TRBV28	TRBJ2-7	TGTGCCAGCAGTTCATTATTGGACGAGCAGTACTTC	CASSSLLDEQYF
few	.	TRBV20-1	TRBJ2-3	TGCAGTGCTAGAGGGTCTACCAGGTGGGGTACGGATACGCAGTATTTT	CSARGSTRWGTDTQYF
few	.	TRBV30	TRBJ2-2	TGTGCCTGGAGTGTAAGTTTGAACACCGGGGAGCTGTTTTTT	CAWSVSLNTGELFF
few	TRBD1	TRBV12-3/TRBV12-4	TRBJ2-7	TGTGCCAGCAGTCGAGGACAGGGGTCGTACGAGCAGTACTTC	CASSRGQGSYEQYF
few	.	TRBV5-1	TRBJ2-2	TGCGCCAGCAGCCCTTGGCAGGGGAACACCGGGGAGCTGTTTTTT	CASSPWQGNTGELFF
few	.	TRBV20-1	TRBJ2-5	TGCAGTGCTAGACAAGCGGGAAGGGGGGAGACCCAGTACTTC	CSARQAGRGETQYF
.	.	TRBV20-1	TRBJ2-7	TGCAGTGCCGGGGGCAACCTCTACGAGCAGTACTTC	CSAGGNLYEQYF
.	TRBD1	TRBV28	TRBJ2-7	TGTGCCAGCACAACAGGGGGCTTGTGGGAGCAGTACTTC	CASTTGGLWEQYF
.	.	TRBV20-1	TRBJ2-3	TGCAGTGCTAGGGCTCGGAGGGCTCGTTCCACAGATACGCAGTATTTT	CSARARRARSTDTQYF
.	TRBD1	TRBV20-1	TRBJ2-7	TGCAGTGCTAGAGTCGACAGGGGACTCTACGAGCAGTACTTC	CSARVDRGLYEQYF
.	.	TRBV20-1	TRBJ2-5	TGCAGTGCGGGCGGCGCTATCGGGACCCAGTACTTC	CSAGGAIGTQYF
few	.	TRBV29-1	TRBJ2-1	TGCAGCGTTGGGGGTTGGACAGCTCTTTACAATGAGCAGTTCTTC	CSVGGWTALYNEQFF
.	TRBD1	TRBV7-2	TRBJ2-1	TGTGCCAGCAGCTACCGGACAGGGTCCAATGAGCAGTTCTTC	CASSYRTGSNEQFF
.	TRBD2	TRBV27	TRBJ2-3	TGTGCCAGCAGCCCCAGGACTAGCTCAGATACGCAGTATTTT	CASSPRTSSDTQYF
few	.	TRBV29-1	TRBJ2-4	TGCAGCGTTAAGGTAGCCAAAAACATTCAGTACTTC	CSVKVAKNIQYF
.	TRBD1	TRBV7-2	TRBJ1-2	TGTGCCAGCAGCTTCCAACGACAGGGGGCTGGCGGCTACACCTTC	CASSFQRQGAGGYTF
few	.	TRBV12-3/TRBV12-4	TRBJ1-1	TGTGCCACCGGCACCCAAGCTTTCTTT	CATGTQAFF
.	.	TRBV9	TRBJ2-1	TGTGCCAGCAGCGTAGCTTGGAGGGGGGCCTACAATGAGCAGTTCTTC	CASSVAWRGAYNEQFF
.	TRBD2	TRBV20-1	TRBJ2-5	TGCAGTGCTCTGACTAGCGGGAGGGCCAGAGAGACCCAGTACTTC	CSALTSGRARETQYF
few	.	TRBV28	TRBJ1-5	TGTGCCAGCAGTTTTTGGCGGGGAATGCGTCAGCCCCAGCATTTT	CASSFWRGMRQPQHF
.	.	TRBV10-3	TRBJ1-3	TGTGCCATCAGGGCTGGGGGGACGGACACCATATATTTT	CAIRAGGTDTIYF
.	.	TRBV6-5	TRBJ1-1	TGTGCCAGCAGTTACTCCGGGACGGAGTCCCCAGCTTTCTTT	CASSYSGTESPAFF
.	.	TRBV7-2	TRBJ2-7	TGTGCCAGCAGCGACCACGTGACAGGACCCTACGAGCAGTACTTC	CASSDHVTGPYEQYF
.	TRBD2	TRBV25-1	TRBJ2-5	TGTGCCAGCGGGGGACTAGCGGGAGGAGGGGAGACCCAGTACTTC	CASGGLAGGGETQYF
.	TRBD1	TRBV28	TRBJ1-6	TGTGCCAGCAGTTCTTCACAGGGGAGCTATAATTCACCCCTCCACTTT	CASSSSQGSYNSPLHF
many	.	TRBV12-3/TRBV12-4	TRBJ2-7	TGTGCCAGCAGCCCTTTTTCTTACGAGCAGTACTTC	CASSPFSYEQYF
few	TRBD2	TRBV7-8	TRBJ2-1	TGTGCCAGCAGCTCCTTACTAGCGGGAGGGCCTCAGAGCTCCTACAATGAGCAGTTCTTC	CASSSLLAGGPQSSYNEQFF
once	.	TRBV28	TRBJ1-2	TGTGCCAGCCGGGAGGCTCCGGGCTATGGCTACACCTTC	CASREAPGYGYTF
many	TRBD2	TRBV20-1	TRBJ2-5	TGCAGTGCTCGGGGACTAGCGGAGACCCAGTACTTC	CSARGLAETQYF
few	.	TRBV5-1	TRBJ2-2	TGCGCCAGCAGCTGGACCGACAGGAGCACCGGGGAGCTGTTTTTT	CASSWTDRSTGELFF
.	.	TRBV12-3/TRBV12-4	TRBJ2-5	TGTGCCAGCAGTTTCCGGGGACCAGTCGAGACCCAGTACTTC	CASSFRGPVETQYF
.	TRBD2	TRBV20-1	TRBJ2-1	TGCAGTGCTGAAAAGTCCCCTAGCGGGAGAGTGAATGAGCAGTTCTTC	CSAEKSPSGRVNEQFF
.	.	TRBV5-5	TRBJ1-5	TGTGCCAGCAGCGAGCAGTGGGGAAGGCGCAATCAGCCCCAGCATTTT	CASSEQWGRRNQPQHF
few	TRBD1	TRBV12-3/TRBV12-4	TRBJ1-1	TGTGCCAGCAGTCCTCGACAGGGGGCTGAAGCTTTCTTT	CASSPRQGAEAFF
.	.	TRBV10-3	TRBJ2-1	TGTGCCATCAGTGAAGGCGGCCAGAATTACAATGAGCAGTTCTTC	CAISEGGQNYNEQFF
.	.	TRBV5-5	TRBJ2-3	TGTGCCAGCAGCTTCGTGCGTGAGAGCGCAGATACGCAGTATTTT	CASSFVRESADTQYF
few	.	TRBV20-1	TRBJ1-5	TGCAGTGTTATCGGTAGGAGCAATCAGCCCCAGCATTTT	CSVIGRSNQPQHF
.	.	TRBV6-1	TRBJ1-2	TGTGCCAGCAGTGGTCGGGCCAGCTATGGCTACACCTTC	CASSGRASYGYTF
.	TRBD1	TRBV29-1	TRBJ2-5	TGCAGCGTTGAAACAGGACAGGGAGCTGAGAAGACCCAGTACTTC	CSVETGQGAEKTQYF
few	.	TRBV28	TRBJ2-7	TGTGCCAGCAGTGACCGGGACGGATCCTACGAGCAGTACTTC	CASSDRDGSYEQYF
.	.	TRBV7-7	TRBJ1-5	TGTGCCAGCAGCTACCTCCGAGTGCCCCAGCATTTT	CASSYLRVPQHF
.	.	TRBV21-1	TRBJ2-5	TGTGCCAGCAGAAGCTTTAGCCCTACCCGAGAGACCCAGTACTTC	CASRSFSPTRETQYF
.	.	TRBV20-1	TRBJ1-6	TGCAGTGCCAGGACAGATTATTCTGTTCATAATTCACCCCTCCACTTT	CSARTDYSVHNSPLHF
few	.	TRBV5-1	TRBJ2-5	TGCGCCAGCAGCTTCACTCCGTACCAAGAGACCCAGTACTTC	CASSFTPYQETQYF
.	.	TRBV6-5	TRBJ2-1	TGTGCCAGCAGTACCCGGGACAAGAGCTCCTACAATGAGCAGTTCTTC	CASSTRDKSSYNEQFF